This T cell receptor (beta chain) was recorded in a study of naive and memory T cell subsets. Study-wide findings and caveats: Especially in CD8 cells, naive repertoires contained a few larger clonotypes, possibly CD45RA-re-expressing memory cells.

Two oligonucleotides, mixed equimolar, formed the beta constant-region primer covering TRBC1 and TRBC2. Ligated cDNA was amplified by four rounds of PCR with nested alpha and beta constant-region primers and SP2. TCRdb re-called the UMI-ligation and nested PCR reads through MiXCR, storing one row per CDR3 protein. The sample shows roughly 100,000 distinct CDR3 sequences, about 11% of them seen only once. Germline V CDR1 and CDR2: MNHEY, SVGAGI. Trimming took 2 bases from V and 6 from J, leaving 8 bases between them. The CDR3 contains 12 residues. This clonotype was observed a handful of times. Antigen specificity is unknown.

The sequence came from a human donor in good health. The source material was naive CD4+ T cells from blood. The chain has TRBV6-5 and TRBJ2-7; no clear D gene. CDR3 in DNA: TGTGCCAGCAGTTACCCGGCCGGCGAGCAGTACTTC. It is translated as CASSYPAGEQYF.